The 14 T cell receptor beta chains reported below all come from one sample, sequenced in a study of early T cells in non-severe SARS-CoV-2 infection. From the 5' RACE reads, TCRdb called clonotypes with MiXCR, one entry per CDR3 protein. In the table there are roughly 69,000 distinct CDR3 sequences, around a tenth of which are singletons. The material sequenced was whole blood. The receptors here all came from an adult who was a healthcare worker with PCR-confirmed SARS-CoV-2 infection or an uninfected control (not recorded which).

The sample holds many counts of this clonotype. The V call is TRBV19, the J call TRBJ2-1; 7 positions match TRBD2. This CDR3 is 15 amino acids long. From germline, CDR1 is LNHDA and CDR2 SQIVND (reference sequence). Trimming removed 4 bases from V and 7 bases from J; junction bases left unmatched: 10. The CDR3 sequence: CASSTLAGEFNEQFF. The CDR3 coding sequence is TGTGCCAGTAGTACCCTCGCGGGAGAATTTAATGAGCAGTTCTTC.

This clonotype appeared a few times. This rearrangement joins TRBV5-1 to TRBJ2-1; 9 positions agree with TRBD1. The CDR3 is 14 residues long. The germline CDR1 and CDR2 sequences are SGHRS and YFSETQ. After removal of 6 bases from V and 7 bases from J, the junction contained 8 bases not matched to a gene. CDR3 in DNA: TGCGCCAGCACCAGGGACAGGGTGAAAAATGAGCAGTTCTTC. It codes for CASTRDRVKNEQFF.

Ten or more counts support this clonotype. The V call is TRBV7-6, the J call TRBJ1-3; 7 positions match TRBD1. Germline values: CDR1 SGHVS, CDR2 FNYEAQ. CDR3 length: 16 amino acids. After removal of 5 bases from V and 0 bases from J, the junction contained 7 bases not matched to a gene. The CDR3 spells CASSPWDSLSGNTIYF. CDR3 nucleotides: TGTGCCAGCAGCCCCTGGGACAGCCTCTCTGGAAACACCATATATTTT.

The sample holds a few counts of this clonotype. V usage is TRBV6-2 or TRBV6-3 and J usage is TRBJ2-7; tentatively, D is TRBD1 (5 bases). CDR1 is MNHEY and CDR2 is SVGEGT in the germline V gene. The CDR3 has 17 residues. V was pared by 0 bases and J by 3 bases, with 18 bases between. Here the CDR3 DNA reads TGTGCCAGCAGTTACTCGATTGCGTCAGGGTTCATCTACGAGCAGTACTTC. Amino acid sequence: CASSYSIASGFIYEQYF.

This clonotype was observed a handful of times. The rearrangement links TRBV7-8 to TRBJ1-5; no reliable D call. The CDR3 is 15 amino acids. Trimming left V 2 bases short and J 2 bases short, with 10 bases between. Germline V gene data show CDR1 as SGHVS and CDR2 as FQNEAQ. This CDR3 reads CASSLNRAGNQPQHF. The CDR3 DNA sequence: TGTGCCAGCAGCTTAAACCGGGCTGGCAATCAGCCCCAGCATTTT.

The J gene is TRBJ2-7, the V gene TRBV5-5; 7 nucleotides match TRBD1. CDR1 and CDR2 from the germline V gene are SGHKS and YYEKEE (reference sequence). The CDR3 is 14 amino acids. J was trimmed by 9 bases and V by 2 bases; bases with no gene match: 11. Here the CDR3 DNA reads TGTGCCAGCAGCTTAACCCCGGGACAGAGTTTGCAGTACTTC. It codes for CASSLTPGQSLQYF.

This clonotype has ten or more counts. This chain uses TRBV20-1 with TRBJ2-7; possibly TRBD1 for D (5 bases). From germline, CDR1 is DFQATT and CDR2 SNEGSKA (reference sequence). This CDR3 region has 16 residues. Trimming took 3 bases from V and 0 from J, leaving 18 bases between them. The CDR3 DNA is TGCAGTGCTAGGGGGCCAACCCCAACCCTCTCCTACGAGCAGTACTTC. It is translated as CSARGPTPTLSYEQYF.

V usage is TRBV5-4 and J usage is TRBJ2-1, with TRBD2 identical over 7 bases. Looked up from germline, CDR1 is SGHNT and CDR2 is YYREEE (reference sequence). There are 15 residues in the CDR3. The ends lost 4 bases at V and 3 bases at J; junction bases unmatched: 7. The CDR3 loop reads CASSPAGLIYNEQFF. The CDR3 DNA is TGTGCCAGCAGCCCTGCGGGACTAATCTACAATGAGCAGTTCTTC.

At least ten counts were recorded for this clonotype. This chain links TRBV7-2 with TRBJ2-6; 7 nucleotides agree with TRBD2. V lost 2 bases and J lost 1; bases outside the gene matches: 5. This CDR3 spans 17 amino acids. Per germline, CDR1 SGHTA and CDR2 FQGNSA. DNA for the CDR3: TGTGCCAGCAGCTTAAGTTTCGGGAGGTCTGGGGCCAACGTCCTGACTTTC. The encoded protein is CASSLSFGRSGANVLTF.

In its sample, this clonotype was seen many times. The rearrangement links TRBV20-1 to TRBJ2-7, with D unclear. CDR3 length: 12 residues. V lost 2 bases, J lost 6 bases, and 11 bases lay in between. Germline lookup yields CDR1 DFQATT and CDR2 SNEGSKA (reference sequence). CDR3 sequence: CSARLPGGEQYF. CDR3 DNA sequence: TGCAGTGCTAGATTGCCAGGCGGCGAGCAGTACTTC.

This clonotype was found a few times. The chain links TRBV2 to TRBJ1-1; D perhaps matches TRBD1 (6 bases). The length of the CDR3 is 13 residues. Germline assignment: CDR1 SNHLY and CDR2 FYNNEI. The germline V and J ends were trimmed by 6 bases and 3 bases, with 11 bases remaining between them. As DNA, the CDR3 is TGTGCCAGCAGACAGGGCCCGGACACTGAAGCTTTCTTT. Protein sequence: CASRQGPDTEAFF.

The rearrangement uses TRBV3-1 and TRBJ2-7, with D possibly TRBD2 on 6 matching bases. Germline assignment: CDR1 LGHDT and CDR2 YNNKEL (reference sequence). The CDR3 contains 14 residues. The V and J ends lost 1 base and 4 bases respectively, with 11 bases between them. Here the CDR3 reads CASSQGLRGYEQYF. CDR3 nucleotide sequence: TGTGCCAGCAGCCAAGGGTTGCGGGGATACGAGCAGTACTTC.

In its sample, this clonotype was seen a few times. This chain connects TRBV28 to TRBJ2-3; TRBD2 agrees at 8 bases. The CDR3 extends over 15 amino acids. Germline V CDR1 and CDR2: MDHEN, SYDVKM. The trim removed 6 bases at V and 2 bases at J, leaving 7 bases unmatched. CDR3 residues: CASSSSGLITDTQYF. In DNA, the CDR3 is TGTGCCAGCAGCTCTAGCGGGCTGATCACAGATACGCAGTATTTT.

This clonotype was recorded at least ten times. The J gene is TRBJ2-7, the V gene TRBV20-1, with TRBD1 matching 8 bases. The CDR3 spans 14 residues. V dropped 3 bases and J dropped 3; count of bases not matched to a gene: 7. Germline V gene data show CDR1 as DFQATT and CDR2 as SNEGSKA (reference sequence). This CDR3 is CSASDRGSLYEQYF. The CDR3 DNA reads as TGCAGTGCTAGTGACAGGGGATCCCTCTACGAGCAGTACTTC.